These 2 T cell receptor beta chains were all obtained from the same sample, sequenced in a study of blood T cell repertoires in COVID-19. Data came from immunoSEQ multiplex PCR; TCRdb stores just in-frame clones and leaves some out. The sample yields just under 350,000 clones, about 90% seen once. The sequencing input was peripheral blood. Receptor source: a woman in her 70s with COVID-19, enrolled during active disease.

V and J are TRBV29-1 and TRBJ2-1, with D perhaps matching TRBD1 (6 bases). The CDR3 sequence is 14 residues long. V was clipped by 6 bases and J by 6 bases, with 18 bases between them. CDR1 is SQVTM, CDR2 ANQGSEA, per germline. The CDR3 loop is CSVLASTGGNEQFF. CDR3 DNA: TGCAGCGTCCTAGCCTCGACAGGTGGCAATGAGCAGTTCTTC.

V and J are TRBV11-2 and TRBJ2-7, with D possibly TRBD2 on 6 matching bases. Deletions cut 0 bases from V and 7 bases from J, with 10 bases between. Germline V CDR1 and CDR2: SGHAT, FQNNGV. This CDR3 is built from 13 residues. CDR3 nucleotide sequence: TGTGCCAGCAGCTTAGAACTAGCTAGGGAGCAGTACTTC. Encoded protein: CASSLELAREQYF.